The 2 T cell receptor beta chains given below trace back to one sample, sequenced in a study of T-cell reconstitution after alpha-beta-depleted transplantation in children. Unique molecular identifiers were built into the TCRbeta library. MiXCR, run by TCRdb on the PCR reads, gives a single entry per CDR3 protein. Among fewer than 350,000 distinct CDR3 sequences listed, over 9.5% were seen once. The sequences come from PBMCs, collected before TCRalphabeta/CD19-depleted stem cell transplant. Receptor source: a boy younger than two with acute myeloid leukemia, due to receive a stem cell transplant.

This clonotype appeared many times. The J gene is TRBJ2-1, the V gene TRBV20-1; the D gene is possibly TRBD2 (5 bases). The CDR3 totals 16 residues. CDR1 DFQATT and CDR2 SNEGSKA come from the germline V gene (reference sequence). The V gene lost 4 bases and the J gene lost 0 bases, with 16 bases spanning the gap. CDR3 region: CSANGILVSSYNEQFF. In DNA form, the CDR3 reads TGCAGTGCTAACGGGATACTCGTAAGCTCCTACAATGAGCAGTTCTTC.

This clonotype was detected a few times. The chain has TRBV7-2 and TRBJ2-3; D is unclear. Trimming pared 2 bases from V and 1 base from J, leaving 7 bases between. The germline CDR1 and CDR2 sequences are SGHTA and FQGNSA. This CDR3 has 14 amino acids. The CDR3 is CASSLRSRTDTQYF. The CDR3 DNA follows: TGTGCCAGCAGCTTACGTAGCCGCACAGATACGCAGTATTTT.